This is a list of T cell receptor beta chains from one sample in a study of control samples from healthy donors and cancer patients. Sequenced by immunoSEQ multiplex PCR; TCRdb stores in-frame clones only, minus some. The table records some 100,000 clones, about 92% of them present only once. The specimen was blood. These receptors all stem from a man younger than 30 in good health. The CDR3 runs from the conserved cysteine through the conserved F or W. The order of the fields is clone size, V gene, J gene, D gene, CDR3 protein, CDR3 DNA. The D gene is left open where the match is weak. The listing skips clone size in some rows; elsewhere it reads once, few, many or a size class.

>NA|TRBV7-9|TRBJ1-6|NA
CASSPGRPGAYSPLHF
TGTGCCAGCAGCCCCGGGAGACCGGGGGCGTATTCACCCCTCCACTTT
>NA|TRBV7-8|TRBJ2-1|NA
CASTGRVNEQFF
TGTGCCAGCACCGGGCGGGTCAATGAGCAGTTCTTC
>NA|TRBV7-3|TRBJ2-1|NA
CASSLPHNEQFF
TGTGCCAGCAGCTTACCCCACAATGAGCAGTTCTTC
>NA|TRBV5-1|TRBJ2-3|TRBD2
CASSLSGGRADTQYF
TGCGCCAGCAGCTTGAGTGGGGGGAGGGCAGATACGCAGTATTTT
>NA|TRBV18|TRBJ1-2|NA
CASSPLTDYGYTF
TGTGCCAGCTCACCCCTGACCGACTATGGCTACACCTTC
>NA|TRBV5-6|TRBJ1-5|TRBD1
CASSLSTGLEPQHF
TGTGCCAGCAGCTTGTCGACAGGGCTCGAGCCCCAGCATTTT
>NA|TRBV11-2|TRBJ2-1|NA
CASSFQRGNEQFF
TGTGCCAGCAGCTTCCAAAGGGGAAACGAGCAGTTCTTC
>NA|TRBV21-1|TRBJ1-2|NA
CACLEDSTNYGYTF
TGTGCCTGTTTAGAGGACAGTACTAACTATGGCTACACCTTC
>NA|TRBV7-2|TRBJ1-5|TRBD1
CASTRDRGRQPQHF
TGTGCCAGCACCAGGGACAGGGGGCGTCAGCCCCAGCATTTT
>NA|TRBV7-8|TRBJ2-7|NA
CASSHSEGYEQYF
TGTGCCAGCAGCCATAGCGAGGGATACGAGCAGTACTTC
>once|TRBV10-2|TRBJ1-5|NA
CASSERASNQPQHF
TGCGCCAGCAGTGAGAGGGCGAGCAATCAGCCCCAGCATTTT
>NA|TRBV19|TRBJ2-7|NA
CASSIGLGQRSYEQYF
TGTGCCAGTAGTATAGGTTTAGGGCAGAGATCCTACGAGCAGTACTTC
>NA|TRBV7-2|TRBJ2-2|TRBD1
CASSSGQGVFGELFF
TGTGCCAGCAGCTCGGGACAGGGGGTGTTCGGGGAGCTGTTTTTT
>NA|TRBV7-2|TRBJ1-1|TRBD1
CASSLGGPGGFPAFF
TGTGCCAGCAGCTTAGGGGGGCCAGGGGGGTTTCCAGCTTTCTTT
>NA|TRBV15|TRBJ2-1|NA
CATVRELGYNEQFF
TGTGCCACCGTTCGGGAGTTGGGCTACAATGAGCAGTTCTTC
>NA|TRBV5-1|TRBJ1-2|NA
CASSPAEGPFLSYGYTF
TGCGCCAGCAGCCCTGCCGAGGGACCGTTTTTGTCCTATGGCTACACCTTC
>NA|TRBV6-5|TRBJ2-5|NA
CASLRDRETQYF
TGTGCCAGCTTGCGGGATCGAGAGACCCAGTACTTC
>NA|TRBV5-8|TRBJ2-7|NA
CASSVGWGWYF
TGTGCCAGCAGCGTCGGATGGGGGTGGTACTTC
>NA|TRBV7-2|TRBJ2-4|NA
CASSFLSGRWGKNIQYF
TGTGCCAGCAGCTTCCTTTCCGGTAGATGGGGCAAAAACATTCAGTACTTC
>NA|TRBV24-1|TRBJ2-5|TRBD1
CATSDRTGDETQYF
TGTGCCACCAGTGACCGTACAGGGGACGAGACCCAGTACTTC
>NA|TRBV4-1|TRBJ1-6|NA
CASSQVSNKGKGGSPLHF
TGCGCCAGCAGCCAAGTCTCTAATAAGGGCAAAGGAGGTTCACCCCTCCACTTT
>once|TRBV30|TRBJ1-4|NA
CAWGYGVGRREEKLFF
TGTGCCTGGGGGTATGGGGTGGGGAGGAGGGAAGAAAAACTGTTTTTT